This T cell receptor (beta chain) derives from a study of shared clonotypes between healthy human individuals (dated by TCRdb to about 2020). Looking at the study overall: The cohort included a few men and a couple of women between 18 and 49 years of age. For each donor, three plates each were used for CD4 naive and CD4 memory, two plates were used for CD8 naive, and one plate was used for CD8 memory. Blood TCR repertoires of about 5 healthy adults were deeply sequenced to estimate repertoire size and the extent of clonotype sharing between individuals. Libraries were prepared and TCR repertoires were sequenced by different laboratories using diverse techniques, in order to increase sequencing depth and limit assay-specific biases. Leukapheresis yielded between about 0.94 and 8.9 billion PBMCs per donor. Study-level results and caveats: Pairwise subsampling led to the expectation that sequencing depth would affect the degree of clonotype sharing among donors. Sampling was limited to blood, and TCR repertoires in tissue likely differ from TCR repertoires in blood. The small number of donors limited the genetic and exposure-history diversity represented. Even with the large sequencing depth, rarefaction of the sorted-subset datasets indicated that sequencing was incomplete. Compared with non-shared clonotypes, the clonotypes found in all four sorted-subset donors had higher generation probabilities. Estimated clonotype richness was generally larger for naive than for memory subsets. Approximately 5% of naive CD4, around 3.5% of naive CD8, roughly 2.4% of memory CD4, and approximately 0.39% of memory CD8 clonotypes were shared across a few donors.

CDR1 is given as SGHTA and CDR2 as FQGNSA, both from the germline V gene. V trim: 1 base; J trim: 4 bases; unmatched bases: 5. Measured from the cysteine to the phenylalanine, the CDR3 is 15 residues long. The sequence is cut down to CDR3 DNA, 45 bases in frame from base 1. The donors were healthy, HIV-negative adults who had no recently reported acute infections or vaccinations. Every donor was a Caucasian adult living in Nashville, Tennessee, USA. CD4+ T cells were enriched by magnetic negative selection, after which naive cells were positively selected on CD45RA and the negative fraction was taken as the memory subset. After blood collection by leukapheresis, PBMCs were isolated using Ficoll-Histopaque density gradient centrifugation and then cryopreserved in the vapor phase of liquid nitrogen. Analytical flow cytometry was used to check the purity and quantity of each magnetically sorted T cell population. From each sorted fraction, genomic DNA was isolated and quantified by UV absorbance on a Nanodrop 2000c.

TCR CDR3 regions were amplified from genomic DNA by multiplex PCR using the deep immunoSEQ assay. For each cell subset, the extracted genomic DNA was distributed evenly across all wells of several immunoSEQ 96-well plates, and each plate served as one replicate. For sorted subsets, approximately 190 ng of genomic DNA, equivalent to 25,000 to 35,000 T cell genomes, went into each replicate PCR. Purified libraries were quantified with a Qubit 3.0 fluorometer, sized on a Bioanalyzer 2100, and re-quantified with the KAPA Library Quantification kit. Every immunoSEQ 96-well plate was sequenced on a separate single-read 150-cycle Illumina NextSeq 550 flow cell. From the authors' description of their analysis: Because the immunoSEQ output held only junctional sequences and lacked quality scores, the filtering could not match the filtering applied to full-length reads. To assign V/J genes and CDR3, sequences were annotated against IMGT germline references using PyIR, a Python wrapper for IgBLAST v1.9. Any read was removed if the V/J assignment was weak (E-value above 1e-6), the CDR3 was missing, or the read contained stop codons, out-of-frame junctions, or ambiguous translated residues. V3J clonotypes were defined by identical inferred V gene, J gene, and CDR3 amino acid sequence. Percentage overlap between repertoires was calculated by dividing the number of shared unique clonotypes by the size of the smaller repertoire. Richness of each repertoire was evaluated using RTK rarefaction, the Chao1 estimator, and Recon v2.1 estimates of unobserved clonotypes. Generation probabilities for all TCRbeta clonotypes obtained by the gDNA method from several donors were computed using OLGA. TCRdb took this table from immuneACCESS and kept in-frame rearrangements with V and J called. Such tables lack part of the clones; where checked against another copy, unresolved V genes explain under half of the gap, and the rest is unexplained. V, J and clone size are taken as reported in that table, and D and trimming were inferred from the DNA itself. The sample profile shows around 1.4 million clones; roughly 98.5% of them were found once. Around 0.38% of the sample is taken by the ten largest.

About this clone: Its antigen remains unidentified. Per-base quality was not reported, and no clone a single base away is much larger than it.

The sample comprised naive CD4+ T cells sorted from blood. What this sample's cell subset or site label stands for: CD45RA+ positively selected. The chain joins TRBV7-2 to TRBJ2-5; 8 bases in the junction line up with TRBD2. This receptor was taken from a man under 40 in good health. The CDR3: CASSLESSGLETQYF. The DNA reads TGTGCCAGCAGCTTAGAGTCTAGCGGGTTAGAGACCCAGTACTTC.